This entry lists 20 T cell receptor beta chains sequenced from one sample in a study of T cell responses to AZD1222 COVID-19 vaccine. TCRdb keeps only in-frame clones here, not all; method: immunoSEQ multiplex PCR. The sample lists 150,000 or so clones; around 89% were seen once. This material consisted of peripheral blood, taken 28 days after the second dose of the MenACWY control vaccine. These receptors were taken from an adult who received the MenACWY meningococcal vaccine as a control.

The CDR3 DNA reads TGTGCCAGCAGCCAAGATCAGCGGTCAACGAACACCGGGGAGCTGTTTTTT. Its protein product is CASSQDQRSTNTGELFF. The rearrangement uses TRBV4-2 and TRBJ2-2, with D perhaps TRBD2 (5 bases). CDR3 length equals 17 residues. The germline V gene encodes CDR1 LGHNA and CDR2 YNFKEQ. The germline V and J ends were trimmed by 0 bases and 0 bases, with 11 bases remaining between them.

The chain is built from TRBV4-3 and TRBJ2-4; no firm D call. The germline V and J ends were trimmed by 0 bases and 9 bases, with 12 bases remaining between them. This CDR3 has 14 residues. The germline V gene has CDR1 LGHNA and CDR2 YSLEER. The DNA of the CDR3 is TGCGCCAGCAGCCAAGACGGCCATAAAGGCATTCAGTACTTC. Protein: CASSQDGHKGIQYF.

This chain links TRBV2 with TRBJ2-5, with TRBD2 matching 15 bases. The V and J ends lost 5 bases and 5 bases, in that order; junction bases with no gene match: 3. CDR1 is SNHLY, CDR2 FYNNEI, per germline. The CDR3 totals 15 residues. CDR3 region: CASSTGLAGGETQYF. DNA of the CDR3: TGTGCCAGCAGTACCGGACTAGCGGGAGGGGAGACCCAGTACTTC. The variable domain in full, completed from reference TRBV2 and TRBJ2-5, reads EPEVTQTPSHQVTQMGQEVILRCVPISNHLYFYWYRQILGQKVEFLVSFYNNEISEKSEIFDDQFSVERPDGSNFTLKIRSTKLEDSAMYFCASSTGLAGGETQYFGPGTRLLVL.

The chain links TRBV7-3 to TRBJ2-3; 12 bases align to TRBD2. The germline gives CDR1 SGHTA, CDR2 FQGTGA. Trimming removed 3 bases from V and 2 bases from J; junction bases left unmatched: 9. The CDR3 covers 18 residues. The CDR3 DNA follows: TGTGCCAGCAGCTTGCAATCGACTAGCGGGAGTAACACAGATACGCAGTATTTT. Translating it yields CASSLQSTSGSNTDTQYF. Complete variable domain (other parts from reference TRBV7-3 and TRBJ2-3): GAGVSQTPSNKVTEKGKYVELRCDPISGHTALYWYRQSLGQGPEFLIYFQGTGAADDSGLPNDRFFAVRPEGSVSTLKIQRTERGDSAVYLCASSLQSTSGSNTDTQYFGPGTRLTVL.

This sequence joins TRBV5-1 and TRBJ2-7; 8 nucleotides agree with TRBD1. The CDR3 has 14 residues. Germline CDR1 reads SGHRS; CDR2 reads YFSETQ. V gave up 2 bases and J gave up 3 bases; unmatched junction bases: 4. The CDR3 DNA reads as TGCGCCAGCAGCTTTCAGGGGGCCGTCTACGAGCAGTACTTC. It translates to CASSFQGAVYEQYF. The full variable domain, with the rest looked up from reference TRBV5-1 and TRBJ2-7, is KAGVTQTPRYLIKTRGQQVTLSCSPISGHRSVSWYQQTPGQGLQFLFEYFSETQRNKGNFPGRFSGRQFSNSRSEMNVSTLELGDSALYLCASSFQGAVYEQYFGPGTRLTVT.

This clone came up once. The chain uses TRBV18 and TRBJ2-7; D not certain. The CDR3 is 12 amino acids. Germline lookup yields CDR1 KGHSH and CDR2 LQKENI. V dropped 3 bases and J dropped 3 bases, with 6 bases sitting between them. DNA for the CDR3: TGTGCCAGCTCACCCCACCTCTACGAGCAGTACTTC. Amino acid sequence: CASSPHLYEQYF.

The chain carries TRBV6-5 and TRBJ1-5; D remains ambiguous. V gave up 0 bases and J gave up 10 bases, with 10 bases separating them. The germline V gene encodes CDR1 MNHEY and CDR2 SVGAGI. The CDR3 is 13 residues long. CDR3: CASSYSDFGPQHF. For the CDR3, the DNA is TGTGCCAGCAGTTACTCGGACTTTGGTCCCCAGCATTTT.

The chain employs TRBV6-2 or TRBV6-3 and TRBJ2-4; D assignment may be TRBD1 or TRBD2 (5 bases each). The CDR3 length is 14 residues. Germline-derived CDR1 and CDR2 are MNHEY and SVGEGT. The V gene lost 6 bases and the J gene lost 7 bases, with 16 bases spanning the gap. The chain's CDR3 is CASSRGTPSNIQYF. CDR3 bases: TGTGCCAGCAGCCGTGGGACGCCGTCCAACATTCAGTACTTC.

The rearrangement links TRBV5-5 to TRBJ2-7; D possibly corresponds to TRBD1 (6 bases). This CDR3 is built from 14 residues. V was pared by 0 bases and J by 4 bases, with 11 bases between. Germline V gene lookup returns CDR1 SGHKS and CDR2 YYEKEE (reference sequence). The CDR3 protein is CASSLAGTKYEQYF. The CDR3 DNA is TGTGCCAGCAGCTTGGCCGGGACAAAGTACGAGCAGTACTTC.

The J gene is TRBJ2-1, the V gene TRBV5-6; 7 bases agree with TRBD2. The junction had 4 bases not matched to a gene; V was cut back by 4 bases and J by 3 bases. This CDR3 contains 14 residues. Germline CDR1 SGHDT, CDR2 YYEEEE. The DNA of the CDR3 is TGTGCCAGCAGCAAGCGGGACTTCTACAATGAGCAGTTCTTC. It codes for CASSKRDFYNEQFF.

The chain joins TRBV28 to TRBJ2-7; 8 bases map to TRBD2. The CDR3 sequence is 15 residues long. The trim removed 4 bases at V and 3 bases at J, leaving 8 bases unmatched. Germline CDR1 is MDHEN and CDR2 is SYDVKM. CDR3 amino acids: CASSSGGGGYYEQYF. The CDR3 DNA reads TGTGCCAGCAGTTCCGGGGGGGGTGGATACTACGAGCAGTACTTC.

CDR3 amino acids: CASSGQGYEQYF. The CDR3 bases are TGCGCCAGCAGTGGGCAGGGCTACGAGCAGTACTTC. This chain joins TRBV10-2 and TRBJ2-7; D might be TRBD1 (5 bases). V dropped 4 bases and J dropped 3 bases, with 7 bases sitting between them. The CDR3 length is 12 residues. Germline V gene lookup returns CDR1 WSHSY and CDR2 SAAADI.

The V gene is TRBV6-5, the J gene TRBJ2-5; 9 nucleotides match TRBD1. CDR1 MNHEY and CDR2 SVGAGI come from the germline V gene. This CDR3 has 14 amino acids. V lost 5 bases to trimming and J lost 5 bases; unmatched junction nucleotides: 6. This chain's CDR3 is CASSQGQGWETQYF. The CDR3 DNA is TGTGCCAGCAGTCAGGGACAGGGCTGGGAGACCCAGTACTTC.

The chain combines TRBV29-1 with TRBJ1-5; 11 bases align to TRBD1. CDR1 and CDR2 from the germline V gene are SQVTM and ANQGSEA. The CDR3 runs 14 residues. With V trimmed by 4 bases and J by 3 bases, 2 bases remained unmatched. In DNA, the CDR3 is TGCAGCGTTGGGACAGGGGGCAACAATCAGCCCCAGCATTTT. Its protein is CSVGTGGNNQPQHF.

The chain recombines TRBV19 with TRBJ2-7, with D perhaps matching TRBD2 (5 bases). Per the germline V gene, CDR1 is LNHDA and CDR2 is SQIVND (reference sequence). The CDR3 length is 13 residues. Trimming pared 1 base from V and 6 bases from J, leaving 10 bases between. The CDR3 reads CASSIVSVGEQYF. CDR3 nucleotides: TGTGCCAGTAGTATAGTTAGCGTCGGCGAGCAGTACTTC.

The chain has TRBV6-5 and TRBJ2-7; no reliable D call. The CDR3 totals 12 residues. Germline V gene sequence: CDR1 MNHEY, CDR2 SVGAGI. Deletions cut 4 bases from V and 4 bases from J, with 8 bases between. The CDR3 nucleotides are TGTGCCAGCAGTTTTACAAGTTACGAGCAGTACTTC. It specifies CASSFTSYEQYF.

V is TRBV7-6 and J is TRBJ1-4; perhaps TRBD1 as D (5 bases). Germline V lookup: CDR1 SGHVS, CDR2 FNYEAQ. This CDR3 is built from 17 residues. The germline V and J ends were trimmed by 0 bases and 2 bases, with 13 bases remaining between them. The CDR3 loop is CASSLAPGLRTNEKLFF. The CDR3 nucleotides are TGTGCCAGCAGCTTAGCACCAGGGTTGCGGACTAATGAAAAACTGTTTTTT.

The J gene is TRBJ1-5, the V gene TRBV19; D may be TRBD1 (5 bases). The CDR3 spans 15 residues. The germline gives CDR1 LNHDA, CDR2 SQIVND (reference sequence). The V gene lost 3 bases and the J gene lost 7 bases, with 16 bases spanning the gap. Here the CDR3 DNA reads TGTGCCAGTAGTATTGGCGATCGGGGCGGACAGCCCCAGCATTTT. It specifies CASSIGDRGGQPQHF.

This rearrangement joins TRBV6-5 to TRBJ2-5, with D possibly being TRBD1 (7 bases). Germline-derived CDR1 and CDR2 are MNHEY and SVGAGI. V was pared by 7 bases and J by 2 bases, with 14 bases between. The CDR3 is 14 residues long. DNA for the CDR3: TGTGCCAGCACGGAGGGGGCGGGACAAGAGACCCAGTACTTC. Translated: CASTEGAGQETQYF.

The chain links TRBV28 to TRBJ2-7; D gene uncertain. This CDR3 has 13 amino acids. CDR1 and CDR2 from the germline V gene are MDHEN and SYDVKM. Between the trimmed V and J ends, which lost 3 bases and 3 bases, there was a span of 9 bases. CDR3: CASSLPIGYEQYF. The CDR3 nucleotides are TGTGCCAGCAGTTTGCCGATCGGCTACGAGCAGTACTTC. Complete variable domain (other parts from reference TRBV28 and TRBJ2-7): DVKVTQSSRYLVKRTGEKVFLECVQDMDHENMFWYRQDPGLGLRLIYFSYDVKMKEKGDIPEGYSVSREKKERFSLILESASTNQTSMYLCASSLPIGYEQYFGPGTRLTVT.